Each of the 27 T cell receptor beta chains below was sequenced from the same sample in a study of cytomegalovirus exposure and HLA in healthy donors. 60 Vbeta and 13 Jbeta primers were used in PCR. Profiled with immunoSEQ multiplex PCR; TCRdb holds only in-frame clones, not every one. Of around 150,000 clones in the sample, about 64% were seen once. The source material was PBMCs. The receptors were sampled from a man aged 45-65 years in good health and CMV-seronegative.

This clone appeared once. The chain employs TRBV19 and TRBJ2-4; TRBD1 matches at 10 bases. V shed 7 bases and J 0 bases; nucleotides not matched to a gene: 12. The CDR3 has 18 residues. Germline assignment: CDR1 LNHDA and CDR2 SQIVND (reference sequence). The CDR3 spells CASKPRQGAGEAKNIQYF. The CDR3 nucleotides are TGTGCCAGTAAGCCGAGACAGGGGGCAGGGGAAGCCAAAAACATTCAGTACTTC.

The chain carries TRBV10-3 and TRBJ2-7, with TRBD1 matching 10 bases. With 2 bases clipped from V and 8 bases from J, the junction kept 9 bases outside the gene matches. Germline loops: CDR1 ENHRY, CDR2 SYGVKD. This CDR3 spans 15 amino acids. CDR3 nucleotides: TGTGCCATCAGTGAGCTGGGGACAGGGGCATCCCAGCAGTACTTC. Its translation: CAISELGTGASQQYF.

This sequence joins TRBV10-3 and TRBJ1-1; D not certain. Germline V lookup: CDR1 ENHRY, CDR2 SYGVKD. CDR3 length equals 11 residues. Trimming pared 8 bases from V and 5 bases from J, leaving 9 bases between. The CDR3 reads CAIGGETEAFF. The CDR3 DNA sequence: TGTGCCATCGGTGGGGAGACTGAAGCTTTCTTT.

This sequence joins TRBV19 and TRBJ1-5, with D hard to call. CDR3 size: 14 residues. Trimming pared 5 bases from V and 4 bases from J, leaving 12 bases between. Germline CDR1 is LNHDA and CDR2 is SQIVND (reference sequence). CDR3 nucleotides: TGTGCCAGTAGTCCGCGGACGGGAAATCAGCCCCAGCATTTT. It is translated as CASSPRTGNQPQHF.

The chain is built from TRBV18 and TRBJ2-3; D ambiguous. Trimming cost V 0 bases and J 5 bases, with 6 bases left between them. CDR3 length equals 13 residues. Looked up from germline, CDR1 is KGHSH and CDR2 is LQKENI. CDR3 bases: TGTGCCAGCTCACCACCTCCAGAAGATACGCAGTATTTT. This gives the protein CASSPPPEDTQYF.

The CDR3 here is CASSHNAGTRIPPLHF. DNA for the CDR3: TGTGCCAGCAGCCACAATGCCGGGACAAGAATTCCACCCCTCCACTTT. The gene calls are TRBV7-9 and TRBJ1-6, with D tentatively TRBD1 (6 bases). Trimming removed 5 bases from V and 11 bases from J, with 22 bases in between. Germline CDR1 reads SEHNR; CDR2 reads FQNEAQ (reference sequence). The CDR3 sequence is 16 residues long.

CDR3 in DNA: TGTGCCAGCAGTCCCTCGGACAGGGACTACGAGCAGTACTTC. This gives the protein CASSPSDRDYEQYF. This sequence joins TRBV27 and TRBJ2-7; 8 nucleotides align to TRBD1. Germline CDR1 MNHEY, CDR2 SMNVEV (reference sequence). After removal of 5 bases from V and 3 bases from J, the junction contained 6 bases not matched to a gene. There are 14 residues in the CDR3.

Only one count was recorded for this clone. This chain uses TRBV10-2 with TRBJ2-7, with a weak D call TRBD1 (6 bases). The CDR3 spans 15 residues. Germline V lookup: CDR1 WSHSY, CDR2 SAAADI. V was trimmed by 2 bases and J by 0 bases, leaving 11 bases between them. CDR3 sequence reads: CASSEQGTPSYEQYF. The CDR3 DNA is TGCGCCAGCAGTGAGCAGGGGACCCCCTCCTACGAGCAGTACTTC.

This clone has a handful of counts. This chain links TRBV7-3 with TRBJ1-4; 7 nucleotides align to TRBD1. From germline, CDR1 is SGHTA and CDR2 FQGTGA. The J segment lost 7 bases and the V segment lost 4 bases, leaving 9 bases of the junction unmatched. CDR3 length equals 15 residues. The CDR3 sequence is CASSSPGDRGEKLFF. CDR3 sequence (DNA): TGTGCCAGCAGCTCCCCCGGGGACAGAGGTGAAAAACTGTTTTTT.

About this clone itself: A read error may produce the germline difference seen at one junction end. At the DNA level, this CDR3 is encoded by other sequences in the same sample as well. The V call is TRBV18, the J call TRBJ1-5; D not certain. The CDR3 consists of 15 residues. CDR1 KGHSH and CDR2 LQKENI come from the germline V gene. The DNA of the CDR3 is TGTGCCAGCTCACCAGAGCCCGATAGCAACCAGCCCCAGCATTTT. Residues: CASSPEPDSNQPQHF.

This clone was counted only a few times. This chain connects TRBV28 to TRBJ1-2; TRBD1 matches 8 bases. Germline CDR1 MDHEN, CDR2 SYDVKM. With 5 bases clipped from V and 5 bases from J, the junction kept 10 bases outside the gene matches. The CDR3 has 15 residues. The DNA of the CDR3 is TGTGCCAGCAGTATCCCAGGGGGCCTCGATTATGGCTACACCTTC. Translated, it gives CASSIPGGLDYGYTF.

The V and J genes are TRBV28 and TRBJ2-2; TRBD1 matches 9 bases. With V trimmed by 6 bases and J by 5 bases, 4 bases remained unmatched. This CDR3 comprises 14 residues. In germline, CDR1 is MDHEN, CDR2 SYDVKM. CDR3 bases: TGTGCCAGCAGAGGGACAGGGAGGACCGGGGAGCTGTTTTTT. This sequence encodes CASRGTGRTGELFF.

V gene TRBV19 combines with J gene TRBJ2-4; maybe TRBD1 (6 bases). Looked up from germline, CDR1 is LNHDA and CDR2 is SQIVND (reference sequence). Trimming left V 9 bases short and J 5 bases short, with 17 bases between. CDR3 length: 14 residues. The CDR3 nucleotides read TGTGCCAGCCTCTCCAGGGGCTTGGAAAACATTCAGTACTTC. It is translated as CASLSRGLENIQYF. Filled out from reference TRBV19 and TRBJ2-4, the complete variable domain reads DGGITQSPKYLFRKEGQNVTLSCEQNLNHDAMYWYRQDPGQGLRLIYYSQIVNDFQKGDIAEGYSVSREKKESFPLTVTSAQKNPTAFYLCASLSRGLENIQYFGAGTRLSVL.

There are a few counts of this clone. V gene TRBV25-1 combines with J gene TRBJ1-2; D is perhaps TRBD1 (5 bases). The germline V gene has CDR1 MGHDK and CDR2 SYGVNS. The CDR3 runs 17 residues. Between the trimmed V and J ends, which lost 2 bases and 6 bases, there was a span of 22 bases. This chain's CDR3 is CASSELGRGPPQDGYTF. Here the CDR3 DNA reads TGTGCCAGCAGTGAACTGGGGAGGGGACCCCCCCAGGATGGCTACACCTTC.

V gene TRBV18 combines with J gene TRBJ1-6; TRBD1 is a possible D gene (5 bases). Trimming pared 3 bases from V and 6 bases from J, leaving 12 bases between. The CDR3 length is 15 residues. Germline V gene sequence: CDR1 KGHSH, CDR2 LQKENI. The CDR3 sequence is CASSPTTAFNSPLHF. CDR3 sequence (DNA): TGTGCCAGCTCACCGACGACAGCTTTTAATTCACCCCTCCACTTT.

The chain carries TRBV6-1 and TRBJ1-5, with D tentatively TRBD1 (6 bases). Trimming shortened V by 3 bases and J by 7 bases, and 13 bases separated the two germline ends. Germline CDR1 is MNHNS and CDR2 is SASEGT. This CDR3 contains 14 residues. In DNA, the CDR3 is TGTGCCAGCAGTGACGGGGGGGCTCAGCAGCCCCAGCATTTT. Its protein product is CASSDGGAQQPQHF.

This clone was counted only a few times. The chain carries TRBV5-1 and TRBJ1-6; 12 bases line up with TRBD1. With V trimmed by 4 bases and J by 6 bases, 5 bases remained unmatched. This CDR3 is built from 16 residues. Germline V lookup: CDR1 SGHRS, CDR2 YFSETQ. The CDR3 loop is CASSPGQGAGNSPLHF. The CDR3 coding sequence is TGCGCCAGCAGCCCGGGACAGGGGGCAGGTAATTCACCCCTCCACTTT.

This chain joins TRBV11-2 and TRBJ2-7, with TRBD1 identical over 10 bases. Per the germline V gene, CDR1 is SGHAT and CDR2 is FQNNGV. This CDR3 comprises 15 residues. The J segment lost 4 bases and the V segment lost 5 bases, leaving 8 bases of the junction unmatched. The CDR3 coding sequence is TGTGCCAGCAGCCTACGGACAGGGGGAGGTTACGAGCAGTACTTC. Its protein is CASSLRTGGGYEQYF.

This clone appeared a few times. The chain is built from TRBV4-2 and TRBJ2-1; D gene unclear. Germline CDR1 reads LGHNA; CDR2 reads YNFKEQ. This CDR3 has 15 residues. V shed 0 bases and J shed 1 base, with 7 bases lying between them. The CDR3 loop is CASSQEGGSYNEQFF. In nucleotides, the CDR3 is TGTGCCAGCAGCCAAGAAGGCGGATCCTACAATGAGCAGTTCTTC.

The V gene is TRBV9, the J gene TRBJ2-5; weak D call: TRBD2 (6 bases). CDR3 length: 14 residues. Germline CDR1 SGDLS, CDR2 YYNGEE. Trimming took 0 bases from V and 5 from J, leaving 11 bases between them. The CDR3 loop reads CASSVELAGETQYF. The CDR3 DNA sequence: TGTGCCAGCAGCGTAGAGCTCGCGGGGGAGACCCAGTACTTC.

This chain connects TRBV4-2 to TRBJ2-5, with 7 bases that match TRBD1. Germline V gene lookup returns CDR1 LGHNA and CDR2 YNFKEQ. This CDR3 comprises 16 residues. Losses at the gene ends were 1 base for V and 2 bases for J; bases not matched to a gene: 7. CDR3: CASSQVSPTGQETQYF. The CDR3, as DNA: TGTGCCAGCAGCCAAGTTTCCCCGACAGGGCAAGAGACCCAGTACTTC.

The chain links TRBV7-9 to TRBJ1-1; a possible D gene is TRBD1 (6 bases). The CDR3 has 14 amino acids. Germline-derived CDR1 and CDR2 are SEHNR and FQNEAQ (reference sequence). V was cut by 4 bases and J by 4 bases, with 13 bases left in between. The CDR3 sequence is CASSSRGGITEAFF. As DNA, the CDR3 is TGTGCCAGCAGCTCCAGGGGAGGGATCACTGAAGCTTTCTTT. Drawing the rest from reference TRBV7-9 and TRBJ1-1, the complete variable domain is DTGVSQNPRHKITKRGQNVTFRCDPISEHNRLYWYRQTLGQGPEFLTYFQNEAQLEKSRLLSDRFSAERPKGSFSTLEIQRTEQGDSAMYLCASSSRGGITEAFFGQGTRLTVV.

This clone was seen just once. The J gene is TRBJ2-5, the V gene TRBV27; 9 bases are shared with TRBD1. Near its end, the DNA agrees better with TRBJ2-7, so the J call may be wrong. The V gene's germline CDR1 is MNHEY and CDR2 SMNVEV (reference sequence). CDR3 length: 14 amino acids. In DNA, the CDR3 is TGTGCCAGCAGGGAGGGGACAGGGCTCTACGAGCAGTACTTC. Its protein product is CASREGTGLYEQYF.

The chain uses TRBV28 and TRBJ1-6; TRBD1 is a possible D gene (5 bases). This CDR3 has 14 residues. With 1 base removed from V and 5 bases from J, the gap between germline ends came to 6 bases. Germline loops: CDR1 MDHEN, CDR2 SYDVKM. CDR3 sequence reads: CASSLLQDNSPLHF. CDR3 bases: TGTGCCAGCAGTTTATTACAGGATAATTCACCCCTCCACTTT.

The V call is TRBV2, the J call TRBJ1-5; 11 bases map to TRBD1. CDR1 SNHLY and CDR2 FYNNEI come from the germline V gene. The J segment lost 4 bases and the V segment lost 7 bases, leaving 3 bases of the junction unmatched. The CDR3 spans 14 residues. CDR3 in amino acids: CASTGTGGNQPQHF. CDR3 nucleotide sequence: TGTGCCAGCACAGGGACAGGGGGAAATCAGCCCCAGCATTTT.

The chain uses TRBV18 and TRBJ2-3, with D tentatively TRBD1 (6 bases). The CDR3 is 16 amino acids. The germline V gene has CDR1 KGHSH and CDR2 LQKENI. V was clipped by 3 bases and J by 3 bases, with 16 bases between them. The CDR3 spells CASSPSGGLTTDTQYF. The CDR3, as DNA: TGTGCCAGCTCACCTTCTGGGGGCCTCACTACAGATACGCAGTATTTT.

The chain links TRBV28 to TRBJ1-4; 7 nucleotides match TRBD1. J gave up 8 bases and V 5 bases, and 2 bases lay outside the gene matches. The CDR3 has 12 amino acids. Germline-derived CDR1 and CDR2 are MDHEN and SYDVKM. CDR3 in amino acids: CASSLQGEKLFF. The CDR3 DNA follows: TGTGCCAGCAGTCTACAGGGGGAAAAACTGTTTTTT.